Listed below are T cell receptor beta chains from one sample, sequenced in a study of response to subunit inactivated influenza vaccine. MiXCR, run by TCRdb on the RT-PCR reads, gives a single entry per CDR3 protein. Among roughly 540,000 distinct CDR3 sequences, roughly 25% were seen once, and the ten largest hold 2.5% to 3.5%. The sample also formed part of further work on T cells expressing NK-cell markers.

This specimen consisted of CD4+ T cells sorted from PBMCs, obtained about 13 days after vaccination. Receptors originate from a man aged 45-65 years who received an inactivated influenza vaccine. Each CDR3 is given with its conserved first and last residue. The D gene is left open where the match is weak. Clone size is not always given. Where it is, it says once, few, many or a class for expanded clones.

d_call	v_call	clone_size	j_call	cdr3_aa	cdr3_nt
NA	TRBV7-2	few	TRBJ1-1	CASSLRQAPEAFF	TGTGCCAGCAGCTTACGACAGGCCCCTGAAGCTTTCTTT
TRBD2	TRBV5-1	few	TRBJ2-3	CASSPSSGGQRTDTQYF	TGCGCCAGCAGCCCTTCTAGCGGGGGGCAAAGAACAGATACGCAGTATTTT
TRBD1	TRBV18	NA	TRBJ1-4	CASSPLTGGLTNEKLFF	TGTGCCAGCTCACCATTGACAGGGGGTCTCACTAATGAAAAACTGTTTTTT
TRBD1	TRBV6-2/TRBV6-3	NA	TRBJ2-2	CASSRVRWDREPYGTGELFF	TGTGCCAGCAGCCGCGTCCGTTGGGACAGGGAGCCTTATGGCACCGGGGAGCTGTTTTTT
NA	TRBV27	few	TRBJ2-7	CASSLSRRASYEQYF	TGTGCCAGCAGTTTATCACGCAGGGCTAGTTACGAGCAGTACTTC
NA	TRBV12-3/TRBV12-4	NA	TRBJ2-2	CASSLSGGDTGELFF	TGTGCCAGCAGTCTTAGTGGAGGTGACACCGGGGAGCTGTTTTTT
TRBD1	TRBV9	few	TRBJ1-2	CASSGPWDRVYGYTF	TGTGCCAGCAGTGGCCCCTGGGACAGGGTCTATGGCTACACCTTC
NA	TRBV6-1	few	TRBJ1-1	CASMDPVMNTEAFF	TGTGCCAGCATGGACCCTGTTATGAACACTGAAGCTTTCTTT
NA	TRBV18	many	TRBJ2-5	CASSYQETQYF	TGTGCCAGCAGCTACCAAGAGACCCAGTACTTC
TRBD1	TRBV7-9	few	TRBJ1-5	CASSHDRGDQPQHF	TGTGCCAGCAGCCACGACAGGGGGGATCAGCCCCAGCATTTT
TRBD2	TRBV7-2	NA	TRBJ2-5	CASSLPSALAGDRGTQYF	TGTGCCAGCAGCCTACCGTCGGCGTTAGCGGGAGACCGAGGGACCCAGTACTTC
NA	TRBV20-1	few	TRBJ2-2	CSARAGRELFF	TGCAGTGCTAGGGCGGGTAGGGAGCTGTTTTTT
NA	TRBV9	many	TRBJ2-5	CASSPLAGPQETQYF	TGTGCCAGCAGCCCCTTGGCAGGCCCGCAAGAGACCCAGTACTTC
NA	TRBV7-2	NA	TRBJ2-7	CASSSGGTRNYEQYF	TGTGCCAGCAGCTCAGGGGGGACTAGAAACTACGAGCAGTACTTC
NA	TRBV20-1	many	TRBJ1-1	CSAREITGVGTEAFF	TGCAGTGCTAGAGAGATAACCGGGGTTGGGACTGAAGCTTTCTTT
NA	TRBV10-3	NA	TRBJ2-7	CAINPGLKTYEQYF	TGTGCCATTAACCCGGGTCTCAAAACCTACGAGCAGTACTTC
NA	TRBV27	NA	TRBJ2-3	CASSLIAGNTDTQYF	TGTGCCAGCAGTTTAATCGCGGGAAACACAGATACGCAGTATTTT
NA	TRBV20-1	few	TRBJ2-7	CSARVEGSSYEQYF	TGCAGTGCTAGAGTGGAAGGGAGCTCCTACGAGCAGTACTTC
NA	TRBV9	few	TRBJ1-3	CASSVEGSGNTIYF	TGTGCCAGCAGCGTAGAGGGATCTGGAAACACCATATATTTT
NA	TRBV29-1	NA	TRBJ1-4	CSVDDEGGGNEKLFF	TGCAGCGTTGACGATGAGGGGGGAGGTAATGAAAAACTGTTTTTT
NA	TRBV27	NA	TRBJ2-7	CASSVSRVFEQYF	TGTGCCAGCAGTGTCAGCAGGGTTTTCGAGCAGTACTTC
NA	TRBV20-1	NA	TRBJ2-5	CSARVSGRLETQYF	TGCAGTGCTAGAGTGTCCGGGCGGTTAGAGACCCAGTACTTC
TRBD2	TRBV6-2/TRBV6-3	NA	TRBJ2-3	CASRLTGLAGADTQYF	TGTGCCAGCAGACTCACGGGACTAGCGGGAGCAGATACGCAGTATTTT
NA	TRBV2	few	TRBJ2-1	CASRPRGRYNEQFF	TGTGCCAGCAGGCCCCGGGGCCGGTACAATGAGCAGTTCTTC
NA	TRBV10-3	many	TRBJ2-7	CAISEAYEQYF	TGTGCCATCAGTGAGGCCTACGAGCAGTACTTC
NA	TRBV12-3/TRBV12-4	few	TRBJ2-2	CASTNGLSGELFF	TGTGCCAGCACCAACGGGCTTTCCGGGGAGCTGTTTTTT
TRBD1	TRBV6-1	few	TRBJ1-1	CASRDDRGTNTEAFF	TGTGCCAGCAGGGATGACAGGGGCACTAACACTGAAGCTTTCTTT
NA	TRBV5-1	many	TRBJ2-2	CASSLVKGGTGELFF	TGCGCCAGCAGCTTGGTGAAGGGGGGGACCGGGGAGCTGTTTTTT
NA	TRBV7-2	NA	TRBJ2-3	CASSQTRGTDTQYF	TGTGCCAGCAGCCAAACTAGAGGCACAGATACGCAGTATTTT
NA	TRBV5-5	few	TRBJ1-2	CASSLERQEITDTF	TGTGCCAGCAGCTTGGAGAGACAGGAGATCACGGACACCTTC
NA	TRBV19	NA	TRBJ2-1	CASSIRNEQFF	TGTGCCAGTAGTATACGTAATGAGCAGTTCTTC
TRBD2	TRBV18	few	TRBJ2-2	CASSPKGLANTGELFF	TGTGCCAGCTCACCCAAAGGACTAGCGAACACCGGGGAGCTGTTTTTT
TRBD2	TRBV3-1	NA	TRBJ2-1	CASSELAGPYNEQFF	TGTGCCAGCAGCGAACTAGCGGGGCCCTACAATGAGCAGTTCTTC
TRBD2	TRBV29-1	few	TRBJ2-1	CSSTSGSHNEQFF	TGCAGCTCAACTAGCGGGAGTCACAATGAGCAGTTCTTC
TRBD2	TRBV2	NA	TRBJ2-7	CASSFYGTGGEQYF	TGTGCCAGCAGTTTTTACGGCACGGGGGGCGAGCAGTACTTC
NA	TRBV5-1	NA	TRBJ2-1	CASSLVSDLGNEQFF	TGCGCCAGCAGCTTGGTATCAGATTTGGGTAATGAGCAGTTCTTC
NA	TRBV7-9	NA	TRBJ2-7	CASSLIVGEQYF	TGTGCCAGCAGCTTAATAGTGGGCGAGCAGTACTTC
NA	TRBV10-1	NA	TRBJ2-3	CASSESPGRTDTQYF	TGCGCCAGCAGTGAGTCGCCAGGGCGGACAGATACGCAGTATTTT
NA	TRBV5-6	few	TRBJ2-7	CASSSTRFGNYEQYF	TGTGCCAGCAGCTCAACGAGGTTCGGGAACTACGAGCAGTACTTC
NA	TRBV7-2	few	TRBJ2-2	CASSLASRAGELFF	TGTGCCAGCAGCTTAGCAAGCAGGGCCGGGGAGCTGTTTTTT
NA	TRBV3-1	few	TRBJ2-3	CASSLGQTPSTDTQYF	TGTGCCAGCAGCCTTGGTCAGACACCGAGCACAGATACGCAGTATTTT
NA	TRBV11-1	few	TRBJ2-3	CASSSTTGGVAYTDTQYF	TGTGCCAGCAGCTCAACGACCGGGGGTGTTGCCTATACAGATACGCAGTATTTT
NA	TRBV4-1	NA	TRBJ2-7	CASSQDPDYEQYF	TGCGCCAGCAGCCAAGACCCAGACTACGAGCAGTACTTC
TRBD1	TRBV4-2	many	TRBJ1-5	CASSQDRGGAGQPQHF	TGTGCCAGCAGCCAAGATAGAGGGGGCGCGGGTCAGCCCCAGCATTTT
TRBD2	TRBV11-2	few	TRBJ2-3	CASSLVVLAGGSTDTQYF	TGTGCCAGCAGCTTAGTTGTCCTAGCGGGAGGGAGCACAGATACGCAGTATTTT
NA	TRBV4-3	NA	TRBJ1-2	CASSPEEGVSNYGYTF	TGCGCCAGCAGCCCGGAGGAGGGCGTTAGCAACTATGGCTACACCTTC
NA	TRBV7-9	NA	TRBJ2-7	CASSLAELSEQYF	TGTGCCAGCAGCTTAGCTGAGCTAAGCGAGCAGTACTTC
TRBD1	TRBV7-2	NA	TRBJ1-2	CASSLVSGGDYGYTF	TGTGCCAGCAGCTTAGTTTCAGGGGGCGACTATGGCTACACCTTC
TRBD1	TRBV4-3	NA	TRBJ1-1	CASSLPNPQGERAFF	TGCGCCAGCAGCCTTCCCAACCCCCAGGGGGAGAGAGCTTTCTTT
NA	TRBV5-1	NA	TRBJ2-1	CASSLVPYNEQFF	TGCGCCAGCAGCTTGGTCCCTTACAATGAGCAGTTCTTC